One sample yielded the 19 T cell receptor beta chains listed below, sequenced in a study of blood T cells in healthy people across ages. A sample-barcoded 5' primer and a J-beta primer mix were used in a second PCR of roughly 7 to 12 cycles. TCRdb used MiXCR to reprocess the 5' RACE reads, holding one entry per CDR3 protein. The table includes fewer than 800,000 distinct CDR3 sequences, approximately 30% detected once. The sequenced material came from blood. The origin of the receptors is a woman of 80 years or more in good health.

This clonotype was observed a handful of times. The chain carries TRBV20-1 and TRBJ1-2; TRBD1 matches at 7 bases. This CDR3 has 12 amino acids. Looked up from germline, CDR1 is DFQATT and CDR2 is SNEGSKA (reference sequence). J lost 5 bases, V lost 5 bases, and 5 bases had no gene match. CDR3 sequence reads: CSASGQDYGYTF. The CDR3 DNA reads as TGCAGTGCTTCCGGACAGGATTATGGCTACACCTTC.

This clonotype was counted at least ten times. The chain recombines TRBV7-3 with TRBJ1-2; TRBD1 matches at 11 bases. The J segment lost 6 bases and the V segment lost 5 bases, leaving 5 bases of the junction unmatched. Per the germline V gene, CDR1 is SGHTA and CDR2 is FQGTGA. This CDR3 is 14 amino acids long. For the CDR3, the DNA is TGTGCCAGCAGCACTGGACAGGGGGCGGATGGCTACACCTTC. Its translation: CASSTGQGADGYTF. Variable domain in full (rest from reference TRBV7-3 and TRBJ1-2): GAGVSQTPSNKVTEKGKYVELRCDPISGHTALYWYRQSLGQGPEFLIYFQGTGAADDSGLPNDRFFAVRPEGSVSTLKIQRTERGDSAVYLCASSTGQGADGYTFGSGTRLTVV.

This rearrangement joins TRBV7-9 to TRBJ1-6; D ambiguous. CDR3 size: 11 residues. The V end was cut by 5 bases, the J end by 7 bases, with 3 bases between. The germline gives CDR1 SEHNR, CDR2 FQNEAQ (reference sequence). This CDR3 is CASSPNSPLHF. CDR3 DNA: TGTGCCAGCAGCCCAAATTCACCCCTCCACTTT.

This clonotype was recorded many times. The chain employs TRBV12-3 or TRBV12-4 and TRBJ2-3; the D gene could be TRBD1 or TRBD2 (7 bases each). Trimming removed 3 bases at V and 5 bases at J, with 15 bases between. This CDR3 is built from 15 residues. The CDR3 nucleotides read TGTGCCAGCAGTTTGGGGGAGGGGGCGAGAGATACGCAGTATTTT. It yields the protein CASSLGEGARDTQYF.

This clonotype was recorded many times. This chain joins TRBV7-2 and TRBJ2-6, with D unresolved. This CDR3 spans 15 amino acids. Trimming took 5 bases from V and 2 from J, leaving 10 bases between them. Germline CDR1 reads SGHTA; CDR2 reads FQGNSA. CDR3: CASSPPRPGANVLTF. Written as DNA, the CDR3 is TGTGCCAGCAGCCCCCCACGGCCTGGGGCCAACGTCCTGACTTTC.

The chain has TRBV5-1 and TRBJ1-2; maybe TRBD1 (5 bases). The germline V and J ends were trimmed by 1 base and 4 bases, with 14 bases remaining between them. Germline CDR1 and CDR2: SGHRS and YFSETQ. CDR3 length: 15 amino acids. The CDR3 region has the DNA TGCGCCAGCAGCTTGATTCGGCAGGGCGGCTATGGCTACACCTTC. Translation: CASSLIRQGGYGYTF.

This clonotype was recorded a few times. The V and J genes are TRBV19 and TRBJ2-4; TRBD1 is a possible D gene (5 bases). The CDR3 sequence is 15 residues long. Trimming left V 5 bases short and J 2 bases short, with 13 bases between. Germline V gene lookup returns CDR1 LNHDA and CDR2 SQIVND (reference sequence). CDR3 nucleotide sequence: TGTGCCAGTAGTGTCTTAGGGGCGACCAAAAACATTCAGTACTTC. As protein: CASSVLGATKNIQYF.

This clonotype was seen ten or more times. The gene calls are TRBV12-3 or TRBV12-4 and TRBJ2-5; 8 bases map to TRBD1. The ends lost 5 bases at V and 1 base at J; junction bases unmatched: 6. The CDR3 has 15 amino acids. The CDR3 is CASSPQGARQETQYF. CDR3 coding DNA: TGTGCCAGCAGTCCCCAGGGGGCCCGCCAAGAGACCCAGTACTTC.

As to this clonotype: It may be a read error: a sequence one base away is much more abundant. V is TRBV5-8 and J is TRBJ2-1, with D possibly TRBD1 on 5 matching bases. The CDR3 length is 15 residues. Trimming took 5 bases from V and 3 from J, leaving 15 bases between them. Germline V gene data show CDR1 as SGHTS and CDR2 as YDEGEE. The CDR3 DNA reads as TGTGCCAGCAGGGCCGCGACAGTGGTCTACAATGAGCAGTTCTTC. Its translation is CASRAATVVYNEQFF.

The genes are TRBV7-3 and TRBJ2-1; maybe TRBD2 (7 bases). CDR3 length equals 15 residues. CDR1 SGHTA and CDR2 FQGTGA come from the germline V gene. The V gene lost 5 bases and the J gene lost 8 bases, with 19 bases spanning the gap. This chain's CDR3 is CASSALARGTDEQFF. CDR3 DNA sequence: TGTGCCAGCAGCGCACTAGCGAGGGGGACGGATGAGCAGTTCTTC.

This clonotype was seen a handful of times. The rearrangement uses TRBV20-1 and TRBJ1-1; no reliable D call. The V gene's germline CDR1 is DFQATT and CDR2 SNEGSKA (reference sequence). CDR3 length: 12 residues. V lost 5 bases and J 1 base, leaving 8 bases between the germline ends. The CDR3 reads CSAVRANTEAFF. As DNA, the CDR3 is TGCAGTGCTGTGAGGGCGAACACTGAAGCTTTCTTT.

This clonotype occurred many times. This chain joins TRBV27 and TRBJ1-2; D ambiguous. CDR3 length equals 16 residues. Trimming removed 10 bases from V and 8 bases from J, with 29 bases in between. From germline, CDR1 is MNHEY and CDR2 SMNVEV (reference sequence). The CDR3 nucleotides read TGTGCCACCTCCGTTAGCGGGCCGCCCCTAGGCAGCGGCTACACCTTC. Its protein product is CATSVSGPPLGSGYTF.

This clonotype was detected ten times or more. V usage is TRBV11-2 and J usage is TRBJ2-3; D gene unclear. Germline V gene sequence: CDR1 SGHAT, CDR2 FQNNGV. V was clipped by 0 bases and J by 9 bases, with 7 bases between them. The CDR3 covers 12 residues. DNA of the CDR3: TGTGCCAGCAGCTTAGAGGTCGCAACGCAGTATTTT. Its protein is CASSLEVATQYF.

This clonotype was seen once. The rearrangement uses TRBV20-1 and TRBJ2-3; the D is unclear. The ends were cut back, 0 bases at V and 0 bases at J, with 7 bases in the middle. The CDR3 is made up of 14 amino acids. Germline V gene sequence: CDR1 DFQATT, CDR2 SNEGSKA (reference sequence). CDR3 region: CSARDRRSTDTQYF. The CDR3 nucleotides are TGCAGTGCTAGAGATCGGCGAAGCACAGATACGCAGTATTTT.

To note about this clonotype: A much larger clone differs from this one at a single base, so this may be a read error. This chain uses TRBV28 with TRBJ1-2; the D is unclear. This CDR3 contains 11 residues. Trimming removed 7 bases at V and 7 bases at J, with 10 bases between. The V gene's germline CDR1 is MDHEN and CDR2 SYDVKM. The CDR3 nucleotides are TGTGCCAGCACCTCCCGGGGTGGCTACACCTTC. Its protein is CASTSRGGYTF.

This clonotype turned up a few times. CDR3 DNA: TGTGCCAGCAGCTTAACGGGACAGTATTCACCCCTCCACTTT. Translation: CASSLTGQYSPLHF. The chain carries TRBV7-3 and TRBJ1-6; 7 bases agree with TRBD1. The length of the CDR3 is 14 residues. V lost 0 bases, J lost 8 bases, and 1 base stayed unmatched. Germline CDR1 reads SGHTA; CDR2 reads FQGTGA.

This clonotype was observed a handful of times. This chain connects TRBV7-2 to TRBJ2-1; D is perhaps TRBD1 (6 bases). V was cut by 1 base and J by 6 bases, with 19 bases left in between. CDR3 length: 17 residues. Germline values: CDR1 SGHTA, CDR2 FQGNSA. The CDR3 region is CASSLGPYRVGGNEQFF. The DNA for the CDR3 is TGTGCCAGCAGCTTAGGTCCCTACAGGGTGGGTGGCAATGAGCAGTTCTTC.

The sample holds many counts of this clonotype. This CDR3 is CASTKTGDEQYF. As DNA, the CDR3 is TGTGCCAGCACTAAAACAGGGGACGAGCAGTACTTC. The chain employs TRBV6-2 or TRBV6-3 and TRBJ2-7; 7 bases agree with TRBD1. The trim removed 7 bases at V and 5 bases at J, leaving 5 bases unmatched. CDR3 length: 12 residues. Germline V gene sequence: CDR1 MNHEY, CDR2 SVGEGT.

The chain carries TRBV7-2 and TRBJ1-6; the D is unclear. CDR1 and CDR2 from the germline V gene are SGHTA and FQGNSA. Between the trimmed V and J ends, which lost 4 bases and 5 bases, there was a span of 9 bases. The CDR3 contains 14 residues. The CDR3 nucleotides are TGTGCCAGCAGCTCAGGACGGAATAATTCACCCCTCCACTTT. This translates into CASSSGRNNSPLHF. Combining the CDR3 with reference TRBV7-2 and TRBJ1-6 gives the whole variable domain GAGVSQSPSNKVTEKGKDVELRCDPISGHTALYWYRQSLGQGLEFLIYFQGNSAPDKSGLPSDRFSAERTGGSVSTLTIQRTQQEDSAVYLCASSSGRNNSPLHFGNGTRLTVT.